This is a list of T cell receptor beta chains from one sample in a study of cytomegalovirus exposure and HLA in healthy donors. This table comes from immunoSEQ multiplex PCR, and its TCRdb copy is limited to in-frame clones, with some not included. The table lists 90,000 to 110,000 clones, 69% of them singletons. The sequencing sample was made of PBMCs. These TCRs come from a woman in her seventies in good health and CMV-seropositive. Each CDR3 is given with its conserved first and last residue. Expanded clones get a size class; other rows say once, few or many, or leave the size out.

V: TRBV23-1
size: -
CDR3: CASYPTGNYGYTF

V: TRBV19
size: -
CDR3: CASSLRGGSYNEQFF

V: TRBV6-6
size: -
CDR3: CASSVGLIYGYTF

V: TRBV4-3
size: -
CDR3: CASSSDRESEQFF

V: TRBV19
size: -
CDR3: CASSVSRQRNTIYF

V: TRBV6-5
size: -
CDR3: CASSYLKGTGGYEQYF

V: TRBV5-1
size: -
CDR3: CASSGAAQETQYF

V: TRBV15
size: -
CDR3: CATSRGGASGELFF

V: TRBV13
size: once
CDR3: CASSKGQQKGEQYF

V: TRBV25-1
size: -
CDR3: CASSEPGGTEAFF